This TCR beta chain appears in the sequencing data of a study of tumor-infiltrating lymphocytes in primary liver carcinoma. TCR beta cDNA came from about 0.45 ug total RNA, primed with a constant-region primer. Generation of the TCR beta libraries relied on three nested multiplex PCR rounds using slightly modified ARM-PCR. Researchers ran the first two PCR rounds for around 10 cycles each with TRBV1-TRBV30 forward primers and a C-beta reverse primer. TCRdb reprocessed the multiplex PCR reads via MiXCR and lists one record per CDR3 protein. The profile covers 90,000 to 150,000 distinct CDR3 sequences, with approximately 68% appearing a single time and around 8.1% taken by the ten largest. Co-extracted RNA and DNA came from around 20-30 mg of unsorted bulk tissue. The table lists this clonotype with many counts. The CDR3 is 16 residues long. CDR1 and CDR2 (germline): MDHEN, SYDVKM. Trimming at V came to 5 bases and at J to 6 bases, leaving 10 bases not matched to a gene.

The TCR sequence derives from a woman aged 55-69 years with primary liver carcinoma and hepatitis B virus infection. The rearrangement uses TRBV28 and TRBJ1-2; 12 nucleotides match TRBD1. The sequenced material came from tumor-adjacent normal liver tissue. The CDR3 DNA is TGTGCCAGCAGTGGGACAGGGGGCTCGAGTGGCGATGGCTACACCTTC. It encodes CASSGTGGSSGDGYTF.